One sample yielded the 18 T cell receptor beta chains listed below, sequenced in a study of molecular identifiers for immune sequencing clone quantification. TCRdb re-called the PCR reads through MiXCR, storing one row per CDR3 protein. The sample records some 100,000 distinct CDR3 sequences, roughly 34% being singletons. The sample consisted of naive CD8+ T cells from blood, with Jurkat cell RNA spiked in. The subset was: FACS-sorted CD8+CD4-CCR7+CD45RA+ naive T cells. Every receptor here comes from a human donor in good health. Some libraries in this study had Jurkat cell RNA spiked in.

The chain links TRBV7-9 to TRBJ2-7; 10 nucleotides match TRBD1. The CDR3 consists of 15 residues. The germline V gene has CDR1 SEHNR and CDR2 FQNEAQ (reference sequence). The V and J ends lost 4 bases and 6 bases, in that order; junction bases with no gene match: 9. The CDR3 loop reads CASSYRQGAVSEQYF. CDR3 sequence (DNA): TGTGCCAGCAGCTATAGACAGGGGGCAGTCAGCGAGCAGTACTTC.

This clonotype came up many times. The rearrangement uses TRBV5-3 and TRBJ2-7; possible D gene TRBD1, 5 bases. TRBV5-3 is recorded as an ORF, its role being uncertain. This CDR3 is built from 13 residues. The ends were cut back, 8 bases at V and 4 bases at J, with 16 bases in the middle. The chain's CDR3 is CASSPLDTYEQYF. As DNA, the CDR3 is TGTGCCAGCAGCCCTTTGGACACATACGAGCAGTACTTC.

This clonotype was seen repeatedly, ten times or more. The chain uses TRBV7-9 and TRBJ2-1; TRBD2 matches 8 bases. The V gene end was trimmed by 5 bases and the J gene end by 1 base; junction bases not matched to a gene: 7. The CDR3 contains 16 residues. Looked up from germline, CDR1 is SEHNR and CDR2 is FQNEAQ (reference sequence). The chain's CDR3 is CASSRERELSYNEQFF. For the CDR3, the DNA is TGTGCCAGCAGCCGAGAGCGGGAGCTTTCCTACAATGAGCAGTTCTTC.

The gene calls are TRBV19 and TRBJ2-7, with TRBD2 as a possible D gene (6 bases). The V gene's germline CDR1 is LNHDA and CDR2 SQIVND (reference sequence). CDR3 length equals 13 residues. The ends were cut back, 5 bases at V and 7 bases at J, with 15 bases in the middle. The CDR3 DNA reads as TGTGCCAGTAGTCCCTGGACCGGGGGTGAGCAGTACTTC. Translating it yields CASSPWTGGEQYF.

This clonotype was observed a few times. The rearrangement uses TRBV4-1 and TRBJ2-1; TRBD2 matches at 7 bases. In germline, CDR1 is MGHRA, CDR2 YSYEKL. J gave up 5 bases and V 5 bases, and 9 bases lay outside the gene matches. The CDR3 contains 15 residues. The CDR3 nucleotides read TGCGCCAGCAGCACCCGACTAGCCGACCACAATGAGCAGTTCTTC. Its protein product is CASSTRLADHNEQFF.

The chain combines TRBV20-1 with TRBJ2-7; no clear D. The CDR3 has 14 residues. V dropped 2 bases and J dropped 2 bases, with 13 bases sitting between them. Germline V gene data show CDR1 as DFQATT and CDR2 as SNEGSKA (reference sequence). CDR3 nucleotides: TGCAGTGCTAGACCGGTCAGTTCTGCCTACGAGCAGTACTTC. Protein sequence: CSARPVSSAYEQYF.

The rearrangement links TRBV28 to TRBJ1-5; D uncertain. With 8 bases removed from V and 6 bases from J, the gap between germline ends came to 14 bases. Germline V gives CDR1 MDHEN, CDR2 SYDVKM. The CDR3 has 13 amino acids. CDR3 DNA sequence: TGTGCCAGCTGTCTCAGGCTCATTCAGCCCCAGCATTTT. Protein: CASCLRLIQPQHF.

In this sample, this clonotype turned up many times. The rearrangement uses TRBV7-9 and TRBJ2-5; 7 nucleotides agree with TRBD1. V lost 5 bases, J lost 1 base, and 7 bases stayed unmatched. Germline CDR1 and CDR2: SEHNR and FQNEAQ (reference sequence). The CDR3 loop spans 15 amino acids. CDR3 in DNA: TGTGCCAGCAGCATACCCACAGGGGTCCAAGAGACCCAGTACTTC. It encodes CASSIPTGVQETQYF. Using reference TRBV7-9 and TRBJ2-5 for the parts outside the CDR3, the full variable domain is DTGVSQNPRHKITKRGQNVTFRCDPISEHNRLYWYRQTLGQGPEFLTYFQNEAQLEKSRLLSDRFSAERPKGSFSTLEIQRTEQGDSAMYLCASSIPTGVQETQYFGPGTRLLVL.

Concerning this clonotype: A much larger clone differs from this one at a single base, so this may be a read error. V and J are TRBV9 and TRBJ2-7, with a weak D call TRBD1 (5 bases). This CDR3 spans 14 amino acids. Deletions cut 0 bases from V and 2 bases from J, with 9 bases between. Germline-derived CDR1 and CDR2 are SGDLS and YYNGEE. CDR3 residues: CASSVGDSPYEQYF. In nucleotides, the CDR3 is TGTGCCAGCAGCGTAGGAGACAGCCCCTACGAGCAGTACTTC.

This clonotype was detected many times. The chain has TRBV28 and TRBJ2-3; D not certain. V was cut by 6 bases and J by 6 bases, with 10 bases left in between. The germline V gene encodes CDR1 MDHEN and CDR2 SYDVKM. There are 12 residues in the CDR3. DNA of the CDR3: TGTGCCAGCAGCCGCCACTTTGATACGCAGTATTTT. It is translated as CASSRHFDTQYF.

CDR3 bases: TGCAGCGCTGGCGGGTCTACCTACGAGCAGTACTTC. It translates to CSAGGSTYEQYF. The rearrangement uses TRBV29-1 and TRBJ2-7; possibly TRBD2 for D (5 bases). CDR3 size: 12 residues. Trimming removed 7 bases from V and 2 bases from J, with 12 bases in between. Germline CDR1 SQVTM, CDR2 ANQGSEA.

This clonotype was seen more than once but under ten times. The V and J genes are TRBV10-3 and TRBJ2-2, with TRBD2 identical over 9 bases. From germline, CDR1 is ENHRY and CDR2 SYGVKD. Trimming removed 3 bases from V and 6 bases from J; junction bases left unmatched: 8. There are 16 residues in the CDR3. In DNA form, the CDR3 reads TGTGCCATCAGTGACGTCTTAGCGGGAGTAGCCGGGGAGCTGTTTTTT. Translated: CAISDVLAGVAGELFF.

This clonotype occurred a few times. V and J are TRBV9 and TRBJ2-1; D might be TRBD2 (6 bases). Germline lookup yields CDR1 SGDLS and CDR2 YYNGEE. Trimming removed 4 bases at V and 3 bases at J, with 8 bases between. The CDR3 has 13 residues. Here the CDR3 reads CASSPGDYNEQFF. The CDR3 nucleotides are TGTGCCAGCAGCCCGGGGGACTACAATGAGCAGTTCTTC.

V gene TRBV4-1 combines with J gene TRBJ1-6; the D gene is possibly TRBD1 (5 bases). This CDR3 has 16 residues. V shed 3 bases and J shed 6 bases, with 15 bases lying between them. CDR1 and CDR2 from the germline V gene are MGHRA and YSYEKL. CDR3 nucleotide sequence: TGCGCCAGCAGCCATGCAGGGAGTCCCCCTAATTCACCCCTCCACTTT. It specifies CASSHAGSPPNSPLHF.

This clonotype occurred many times. This chain connects TRBV5-6 to TRBJ2-7; D gene uncertain. This CDR3 has 13 residues. The V end was cut by 0 bases, the J end by 2 bases, with 6 bases between. Germline V CDR1 and CDR2: SGHDT, YYEEEE. CDR3 protein: CASSLGLPYEQYF. DNA of the CDR3: TGTGCCAGCAGCTTGGGACTCCCCTACGAGCAGTACTTC.

This sequence joins TRBV7-6 and TRBJ2-7; D is unresolved. V lost 0 bases and J lost 3, with 12 bases in between. The germline V gene encodes CDR1 SGHVS and CDR2 FNYEAQ. This CDR3 comprises 15 residues. The CDR3 region has the DNA TGTGCCAGCAGCTTAGCGGACGGTCAATTCTACGAGCAGTACTTC. It translates to CASSLADGQFYEQYF.

The gene calls are TRBV9 and TRBJ1-6; 7 nucleotides line up with TRBD1. This CDR3 region has 15 residues. The V and J ends lost 0 bases and 7 bases, in that order; junction bases with no gene match: 4. The V gene's germline CDR1 is SGDLS and CDR2 YYNGEE. This CDR3 reads CASSVESGGNSPLHF. CDR3 DNA: TGTGCCAGCAGCGTAGAGTCAGGGGGGAATTCACCCCTCCACTTT. The full variable domain, its missing parts supplied by reference TRBV9 and TRBJ1-6, is DSGVTQTPKHLITATGQRVTLRCSPRSGDLSVYWYQQSLDQGLQFLIQYYNGEERAKGNILERFSAQQFPDLHSELNLSSLELGDSALYFCASSVESGGNSPLHFGNGTRLTVT.

This chain connects TRBV5-4 to TRBJ2-7, with 10 bases lining up with TRBD2. The CDR3 is made up of 15 amino acids. V shed 4 bases and J 3 bases; nucleotides not matched to a gene: 7. Germline assignment: CDR1 SGHNT and CDR2 YYREEE (reference sequence). CDR3 loop: CASSLRSSGSYEQYF. The CDR3 bases are TGTGCCAGCAGCCTCAGGTCTAGCGGGAGCTACGAGCAGTACTTC.